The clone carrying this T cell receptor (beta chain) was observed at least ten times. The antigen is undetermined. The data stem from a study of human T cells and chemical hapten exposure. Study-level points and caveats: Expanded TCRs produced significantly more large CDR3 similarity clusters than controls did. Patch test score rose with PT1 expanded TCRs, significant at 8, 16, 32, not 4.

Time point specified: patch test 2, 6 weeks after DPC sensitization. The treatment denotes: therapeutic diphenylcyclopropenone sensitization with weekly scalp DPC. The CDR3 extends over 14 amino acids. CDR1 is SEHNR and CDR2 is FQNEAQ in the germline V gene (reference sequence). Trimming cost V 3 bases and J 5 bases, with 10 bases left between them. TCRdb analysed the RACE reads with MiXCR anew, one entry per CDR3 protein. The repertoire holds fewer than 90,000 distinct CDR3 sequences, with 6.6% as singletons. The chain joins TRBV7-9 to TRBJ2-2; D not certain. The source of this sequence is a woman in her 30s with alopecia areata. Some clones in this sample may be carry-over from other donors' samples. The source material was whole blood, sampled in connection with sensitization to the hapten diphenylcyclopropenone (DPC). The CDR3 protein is CASSFPARTGELFF. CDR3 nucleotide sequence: TGTGCCAGCAGCTTTCCCGCCAGGACCGGGGAGCTGTTTTTT.